This T cell receptor beta chain derives from a study of blood T cells in healthy people across ages. Primers used in a second PCR of roughly 6 to 11 cycles were a sample-barcoded 5' primer and a J-beta primer mix. With 12 random nucleotides, a template-switch adaptor tagged each individual cDNA molecule. TCRdb re-derived calls from the 5' RACE reads in MiXCR, one entry per CDR3 protein. The table shows about 510,000 distinct CDR3 sequences, with roughly a quarter occurring only once. The sample holds a few counts of this clonotype. What it recognizes is unknown. Notes on the study in general: Estimates based on one million T cells were treated as lower bounds.

These data also formed part of another study, on T cells of mothers and their children.

The TCR comes from a boy younger than 10 in good health. Sequencing used blood.

CDR3 DNA sequence: TGTGCCACCGGCTCCCGGGACTTCTCAAATGAGCAGTTCTTC. Translating gives CATGSRDFSNEQFF. This chain joins TRBV24-1 and TRBJ2-1, with a weak D call TRBD2 (6 bases). Germline lookup yields CDR1 KGHDR and CDR2 SFDVKD. CDR3 length equals 14 residues. V shed 9 bases and J shed 7 bases, with 18 bases lying between them.